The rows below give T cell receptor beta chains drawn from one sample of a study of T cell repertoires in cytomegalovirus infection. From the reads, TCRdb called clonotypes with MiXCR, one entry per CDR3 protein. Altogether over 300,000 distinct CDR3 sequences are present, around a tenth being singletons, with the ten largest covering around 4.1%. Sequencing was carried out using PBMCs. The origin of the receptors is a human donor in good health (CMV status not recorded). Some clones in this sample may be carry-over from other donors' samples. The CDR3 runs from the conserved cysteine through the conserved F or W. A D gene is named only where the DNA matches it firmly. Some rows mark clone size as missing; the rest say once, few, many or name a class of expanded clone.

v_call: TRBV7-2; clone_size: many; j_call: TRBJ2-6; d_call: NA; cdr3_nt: TGTGCCAGCAGCCCCCGCCCAAACCAAGTACGCTCTGGGGCCAACGTCCTGACTTTC; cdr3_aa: CASSPRPNQVRSGANVLTF
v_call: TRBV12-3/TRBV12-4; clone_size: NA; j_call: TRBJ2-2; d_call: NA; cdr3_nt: TGTGCCAGCAGCCCGGGCCCCGGGATCGGGGAGCTGTTTTTT; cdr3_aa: CASSPGPGIGELFF
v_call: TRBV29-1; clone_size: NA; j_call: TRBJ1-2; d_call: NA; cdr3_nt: TGCAGCGTGGGACGGCCGGAAGGCTACACCTTC; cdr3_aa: CSVGRPEGYTF
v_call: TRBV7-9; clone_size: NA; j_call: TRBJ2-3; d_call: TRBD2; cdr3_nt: TGTGCCAGCAGCTCCGGGACTAGCGGGGGGAGCACAGATACGCAGTATTTT; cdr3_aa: CASSSGTSGGSTDTQYF
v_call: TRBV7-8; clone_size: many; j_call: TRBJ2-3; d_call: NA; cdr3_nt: TGTGCCAGCAGCTTCGAGGGCCGTAGCGCAGATACGCAGTATTTT; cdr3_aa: CASSFEGRSADTQYF
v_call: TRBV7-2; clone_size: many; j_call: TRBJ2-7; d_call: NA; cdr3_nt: TGTGCCAGCAGCCCTGACCCCTACGAGCAGTACTTC; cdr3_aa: CASSPDPYEQYF
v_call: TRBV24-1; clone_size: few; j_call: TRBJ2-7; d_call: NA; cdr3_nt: TGTGCCACCAGTGATTTGAACTACGAGCAGTACTTC; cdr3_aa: CATSDLNYEQYF
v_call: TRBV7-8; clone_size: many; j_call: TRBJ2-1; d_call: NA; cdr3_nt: TGTGCCAGCAGCCCTTCGGGCGGGGGCACCTACAATGAGCAGTTCTTC; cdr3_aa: CASSPSGGGTYNEQFF
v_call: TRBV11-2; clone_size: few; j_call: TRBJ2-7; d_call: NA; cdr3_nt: TGTGCCAGCAGCTTAAAACCCGCCGGGCAATCGGCCGAGCAGTACTTC; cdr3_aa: CASSLKPAGQSAEQYF
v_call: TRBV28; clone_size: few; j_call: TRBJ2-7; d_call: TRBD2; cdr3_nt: TGTGCCAGCAGAGAGACTAGCGGGAGCATCGAGCAGTACTTC; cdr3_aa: CASRETSGSIEQYF
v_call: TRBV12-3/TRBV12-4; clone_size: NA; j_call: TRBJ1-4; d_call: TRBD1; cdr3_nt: TGTGCCAGCAGCCGATCCGGGACAGGGGGTGAAAAACTGTTTTTT; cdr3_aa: CASSRSGTGGEKLFF
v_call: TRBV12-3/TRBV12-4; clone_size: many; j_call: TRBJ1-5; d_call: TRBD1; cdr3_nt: TGTGCCAGCAGTCAACAGGGACAGGCCAATCAGCCCCAGCATTTT; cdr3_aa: CASSQQGQANQPQHF
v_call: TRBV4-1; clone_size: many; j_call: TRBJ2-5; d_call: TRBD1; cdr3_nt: TGCGCCAGCAGCCCACCGGGACAGAACCAAGAGACCCAGTACTTC; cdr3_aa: CASSPPGQNQETQYF
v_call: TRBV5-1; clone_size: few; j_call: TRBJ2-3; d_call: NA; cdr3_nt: TGCGCCAGCATTGACGGGGGAGGCGCAGATACGCAGTATTTT; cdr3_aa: CASIDGGGADTQYF
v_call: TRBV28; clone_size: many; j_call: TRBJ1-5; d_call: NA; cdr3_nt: TGTGCCAGCAGCTTTTCCGGGGAGCTTAATCAGCCCCAGCATTTT; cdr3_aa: CASSFSGELNQPQHF
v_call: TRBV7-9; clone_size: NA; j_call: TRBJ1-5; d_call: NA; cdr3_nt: TGTGCCAGCAGCTTAGCTGGAGGGGGGAGCAATCAGCCCCAGCATTTT; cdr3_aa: CASSLAGGGSNQPQHF
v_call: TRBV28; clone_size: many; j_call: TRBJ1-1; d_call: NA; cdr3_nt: TGTGCCAGCAGTTCAGGAGGAGGCGGGAACACTGAAGCTTTCTTT; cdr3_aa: CASSSGGGGNTEAFF
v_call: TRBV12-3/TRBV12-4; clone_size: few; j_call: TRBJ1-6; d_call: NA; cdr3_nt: TGTGCCAGCAGCGTCAAGGGAGGTCACTCACCCCTCCACTTT; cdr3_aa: CASSVKGGHSPLHF
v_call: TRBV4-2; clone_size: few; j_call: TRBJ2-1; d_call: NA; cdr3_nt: TGTGCCAGCAGCCAAGAAGGAGGGCGAGCCTTGTTCTTC; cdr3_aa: CASSQEGGRALFF
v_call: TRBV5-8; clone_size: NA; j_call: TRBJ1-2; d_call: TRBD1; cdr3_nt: TGTGCCAGCAGCTCGACAGGGGGCTATTCCTATGGCTACACCTTC; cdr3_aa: CASSSTGGYSYGYTF